The rows below give T cell receptor beta chains drawn from one sample of a study of Ad26.COV2.S vaccination and SARS-CoV-2 variants. Some clones are missing from TCRdb's copy, which holds only in-frame ones; the method was immunoSEQ multiplex PCR. Of roughly 250,000 clones listed, approximately 88% are singletons. The sample here was peripheral blood, taken in a trial of Ad26.COV2.S vaccine versus placebo. The source is a person between 18 and 60 years old who received the Ad26.COV2.S COVID-19 vaccine or a placebo. Each CDR3 is given with its conserved first and last residue. The D gene is left open where the match is weak. Clone size is not always given. Where it is, it says once, few, many or a class for expanded clones.

v_gene	d_gene	abundance	len	j_gene	CDR3aa	CDR3nt
TRBV5-4	-	-	14	TRBJ2-7	CASSPGGGRHEQYF	TGTGCCAGCAGCCCAGGGGGGGGCCGGCACGAGCAGTACTTC
TRBV12-3/TRBV12-4	-	-	13	TRBJ1-1	CASSARDKPEAFF	TGTGCCAGCAGTGCAAGGGACAAGCCCGAAGCTTTCTTT
TRBV5-1	-	-	14	TRBJ2-7	CASSFGQRDYEQYF	TGCGCCAGCAGCTTTGGACAGAGGGATTACGAGCAGTACTTC
TRBV7-9	-	once	15	TRBJ2-3	CASSYRGPDTDTQYF	TGTGCCAGCAGCTATCGGGGACCAGACACAGATACGCAGTATTTT
TRBV4-3	TRBD1	-	18	TRBJ1-6	CASSPGQGGFSYNSPLHF	TGCGCCAGCAGCCCCGGACAGGGGGGCTTCTCCTATAATTCACCCCTCCACTTT
TRBV5-1	-	once	17	TRBJ1-6	CASSIGREQGNNSPLHF	TGCGCCAGCAGCATTGGTCGGGAACAGGGAAATAATTCACCCCTCCACTTT
TRBV5-4	TRBD2	-	16	TRBJ2-2	CASSSRLAGNTGELFF	TGTGCCAGCAGCTCCCGACTAGCGGGGAACACCGGGGAGCTGTTTTTT
TRBV14	TRBD1	-	14	TRBJ2-3	CASSRDRGTDTQYF	TGTGCCAGCAGTCGGGACAGGGGAACAGATACGCAGTATTTT
TRBV30	TRBD2	-	16	TRBJ2-1	CAWSVLAGGLYNEQFF	TGTGCCTGGAGTGTACTAGCGGGAGGGCTATACAATGAGCAGTTCTTC
TRBV10-3	-	once	13	TRBJ1-1	CAISVRLNTEAFF	TGTGCCATCAGTGTGAGGCTGAACACTGAAGCTTTCTTT
TRBV6-2/TRBV6-3	-	-	13	TRBJ2-1	CASSYRFHNEQFF	TGTGCCAGCAGTTACCGTTTCCACAATGAGCAGTTCTTC
TRBV3-1/TRBV3-2	-	-	13	TRBJ1-2	CASVGDSFYGYTF	TGTGCCAGCGTAGGTGACAGCTTTTATGGCTACACCTTC
TRBV2	TRBD1	-	18	TRBJ1-4	CARSRTGGGLATNEKLFF	TGTGCCAGATCACGGACAGGGGGAGGGCTTGCAACTAATGAAAAACTGTTTTTT
TRBV27	TRBD2	-	15	TRBJ2-1	CASSPGTSGNNEQFF	TGTGCCAGCAGTCCCGGGACTAGCGGGAACAATGAGCAGTTCTTC
TRBV4-2	-	-	16	TRBJ2-1	CASSVKSLSSYNEQFF	TGTGCCAGCAGCGTCAAGTCATTAAGCTCCTACAATGAGCAGTTCTTC
TRBV23-1	-	-	16	TRBJ2-1	CASRQTGTATYNEQFF	TGCGCCAGCAGGCAAACAGGAACCGCAACCTACAATGAGCAGTTCTTC
TRBV7-2	-	-	15	TRBJ2-4	CASSSIALAKNIQYF	TGTGCCAGCAGCTCGATTGCCCTAGCCAAAAACATTCAGTACTTC
TRBV5-5	-	-	13	TRBJ2-4	CASSQWASNIQYF	TGTGCCAGCAGCCAGTGGGCCTCGAACATTCAGTACTTC
TRBV7-2	-	-	16	TRBJ2-3	CASSLEGARSTDTQYF	TGTGCCAGCAGCTTAGAAGGGGCGCGGAGCACAGATACGCAGTATTTT
TRBV18	-	-	12	TRBJ1-1	CASSPLGTEAFF	TGTGCCAGCTCACCACTTGGCACTGAAGCTTTCTTT
TRBV30	-	-	18	TRBJ1-4	CAWRRFREDWGGDEKLFF	TGTGCCTGGAGAAGGTTCCGGGAGGATTGGGGAGGCGATGAAAAACTGTTTTTT
TRBV27	-	-	15	TRBJ1-5	CASSLSTRSNQPQHF	TGTGCCAGCAGTTTGTCGACACGTAGCAATCAGCCCCAGCATTTT
TRBV19	TRBD1	-	14	TRBJ2-2	CASRKGAPTGELFF	TGTGCCAGTAGGAAGGGGGCGCCCACCGGGGAGCTGTTTTTT
TRBV6-5	-	-	14	TRBJ1-1	CASSLTGENTEAFF	TGTGCCAGCAGCTTGACAGGAGAAAACACTGAAGCTTTCTTT
TRBV9	-	once	11	TRBJ2-1	CASSVVCEQFF	TGTGCCAGCAGCGTAGTCTGTGAGCAGTTCTTC
TRBV5-5	TRBD2	-	16	TRBJ2-7	CASSPGLAGALYEQYF	TGTGCCAGCAGCCCGGGACTAGCGGGGGCTTTGTACGAGCAGTACTTC
TRBV27	TRBD1	-	14	TRBJ2-1	CASKGQASGNEQFF	TGTGCCAGCAAGGGACAGGCCTCCGGGAATGAGCAGTTCTTC
TRBV6-6	TRBD1	-	16	TRBJ1-4	CASSYFEGARDEKLFF	TGTGCCAGCAGTTACTTCGAGGGGGCAAGGGACGAAAAACTGTTTTTT
TRBV9	-	-	15	TRBJ1-1	CASSVSSASSTEAFF	TGTGCCAGCAGCGTATCTTCAGCGAGTTCCACTGAAGCTTTCTTT
TRBV7-3	-	-	13	TRBJ2-5	CASSPGAQETQYF	TGTGCCAGCAGCCCGGGGGCCCAAGAGACCCAGTACTTC
TRBV7-3	-	-	12	TRBJ2-1	CASEGTDNEQFF	TGTGCCAGCGAGGGCACGGACAATGAGCAGTTCTTC
TRBV27	-	-	13	TRBJ2-3	CASSLLGTDTQYF	TGTGCCAGCAGTTTACTGGGCACAGATACGCAGTATTTT
TRBV6-2/TRBV6-3	TRBD2	-	15	TRBJ2-3	CASSYGGGGTDTQYF	TGTGCCAGCAGTTACGGCGGGGGAGGGACAGATACGCAGTATTTT
TRBV6-5	-	-	14	TRBJ1-4	CASRFRGGDEKLFF	TGTGCCAGCAGATTCCGGGGGGGTGATGAAAAACTGTTTTTT
TRBV11-2	-	-	14	TRBJ1-4	CASSPNRANEKLFF	TGTGCCAGCAGCCCAAACAGGGCTAATGAAAAACTGTTTTTT
TRBV27	TRBD2	-	17	TRBJ2-1	CASSLRTSGRSYNEQFF	TGTGCCAGCAGTCTGCGGACTAGCGGGAGAAGCTACAATGAGCAGTTCTTC
TRBV6-1	-	-	14	TRBJ1-5	CASSETRGGEPQHF	TGTGCCAGCAGTGAAACCAGGGGAGGAGAGCCCCAGCATTTT
TRBV7-8	-	-	14	TRBJ2-5	CASSLDSLQETQYF	TGTGCCAGCAGCTTAGACAGCCTACAAGAGACCCAGTACTTC
TRBV30	-	-	16	TRBJ1-2	CAWSSGEGLPNYGYTF	TGTGCCTGGAGTAGCGGGGAGGGGCTCCCTAACTATGGCTACACCTTC
TRBV7-8	-	-	16	TRBJ2-1	CASSTLQGLSWDEQFF	TGTGCCAGCAGCACCCTACAGGGACTCTCCTGGGATGAGCAGTTCTTC
TRBV24-1	-	-	14	TRBJ1-2	CATSDRIYQKGYTF	TGTGCCACCAGTGACCGGATCTATCAAAAGGGCTACACCTTC
TRBV28	TRBD1	-	15	TRBJ1-3	CASSLTGGSGNTIYF	TGTGCCAGCAGTCTGACAGGGGGCTCTGGAAACACCATATATTTT
TRBV4-3	TRBD1	-	14	TRBJ2-1	CASSHRQGRDEQFF	TGCGCCAGCAGCCACCGACAGGGGCGAGATGAGCAGTTCTTC
TRBV10-2	TRBD1	-	13	TRBJ1-1	CASRGQGNTEAFF	TGCGCCAGCAGGGGACAGGGGAACACTGAAGCTTTCTTT
TRBV6-5	-	-	15	TRBJ1-2	CASSYSGQTNYGYTF	TGTGCCAGCAGTTACTCCGGACAGACTAACTATGGCTACACCTTC
TRBV7-2	-	few	12	TRBJ2-7	CASSFNGYEQYF	TGTGCCAGCAGCTTTAACGGCTACGAGCAGTACTTC
TRBV29-1	-	-	14	TRBJ1-1	CSVEGLTENTEAFF	TGCAGCGTTGAGGGTTTGACAGAGAACACTGAAGCTTTCTTT
TRBV5-1	TRBD1	few	15	TRBJ2-7	CASSLAAGGRDEQYF	TGCGCCAGCAGCTTGGCCGCAGGGGGCAGGGACGAGCAGTACTTC
TRBV5-1	TRBD2	-	17	TRBJ2-3	CASSPIAGVSSTDTQYF	TGCGCCAGCAGCCCCATAGCGGGAGTGAGTAGCACAGATACGCAGTATTTT